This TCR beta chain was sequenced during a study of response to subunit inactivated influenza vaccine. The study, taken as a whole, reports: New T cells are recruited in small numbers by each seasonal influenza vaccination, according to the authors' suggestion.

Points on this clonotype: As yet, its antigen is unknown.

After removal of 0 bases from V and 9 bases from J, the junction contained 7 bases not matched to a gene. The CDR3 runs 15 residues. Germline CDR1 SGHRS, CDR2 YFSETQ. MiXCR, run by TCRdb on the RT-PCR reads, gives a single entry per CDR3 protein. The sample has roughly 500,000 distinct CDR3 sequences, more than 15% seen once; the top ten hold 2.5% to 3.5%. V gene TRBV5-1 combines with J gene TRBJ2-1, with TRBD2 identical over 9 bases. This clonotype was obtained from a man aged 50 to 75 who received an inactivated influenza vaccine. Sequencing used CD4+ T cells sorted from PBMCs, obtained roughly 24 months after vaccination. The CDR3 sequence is CASSLVREGFSEQFF. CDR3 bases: TGCGCCAGCAGCTTGGTGCGGGAGGGGTTTAGTGAGCAGTTCTTC.